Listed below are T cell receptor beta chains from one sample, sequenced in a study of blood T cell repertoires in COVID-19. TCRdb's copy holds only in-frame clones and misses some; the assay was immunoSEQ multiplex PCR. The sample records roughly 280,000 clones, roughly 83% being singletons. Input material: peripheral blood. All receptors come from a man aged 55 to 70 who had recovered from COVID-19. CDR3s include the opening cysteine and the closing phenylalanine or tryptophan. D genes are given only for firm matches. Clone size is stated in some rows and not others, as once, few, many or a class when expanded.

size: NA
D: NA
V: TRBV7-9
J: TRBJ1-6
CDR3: CASSPGGGSSPLHF
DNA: TGTGCCAGCAGCCCAGGCGGGGGAAGTTCACCCCTCCACTTT

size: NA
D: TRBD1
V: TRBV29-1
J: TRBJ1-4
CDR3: CSPSPDRSYEKLFF
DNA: TGCAGCCCCTCCCCGGACAGGTCGTATGAAAAACTGTTTTTT

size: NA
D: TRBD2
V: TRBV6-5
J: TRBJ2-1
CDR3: CASRLAGGSNEQFF
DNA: TGTGCCAGCCGACTAGCGGGGGGTTCGAATGAGCAGTTCTTC

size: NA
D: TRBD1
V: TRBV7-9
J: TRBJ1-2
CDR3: CASTRGQANYGYTF
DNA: TGTGCCAGCACCCGCGGACAGGCTAACTATGGCTACACCTTC

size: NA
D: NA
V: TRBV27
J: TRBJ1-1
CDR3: CATSLVARNTEAFF
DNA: TGTGCCACCTCCTTGGTAGCCCGAAACACTGAAGCTTTCTTT

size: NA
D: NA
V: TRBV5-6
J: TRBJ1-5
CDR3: CASSFRENRFGQPQHF
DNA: TGTGCCAGCAGCTTTCGGGAGAATCGGTTTGGTCAGCCCCAGCATTTT

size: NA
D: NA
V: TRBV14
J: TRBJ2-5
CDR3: CASSQGLLYQETQYF
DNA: TGTGCCAGCAGCCAGGGGCTACTGTACCAAGAGACCCAGTACTTC

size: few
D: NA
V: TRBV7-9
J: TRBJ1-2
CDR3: CASSLMTGDYGYTF
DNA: TGTGCCAGCAGCTTAATGACAGGAGACTATGGCTACACCTTC

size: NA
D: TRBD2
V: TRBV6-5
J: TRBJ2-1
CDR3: CASTTSRSGKQFF
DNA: TGTGCCAGCACGACTAGCCGGAGTGGGAAGCAGTTCTTC

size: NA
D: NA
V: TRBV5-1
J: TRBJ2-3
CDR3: CASSLRQGKDTQYF
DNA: TGCGCCAGCAGCTTGCGGCAGGGGAAAGATACGCAGTATTTT

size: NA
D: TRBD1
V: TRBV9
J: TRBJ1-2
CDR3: CASSATGSGYTF
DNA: TGTGCCAGCAGCGCGACAGGGAGTGGCTACACCTTC

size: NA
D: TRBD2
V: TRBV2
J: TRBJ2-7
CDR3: CASTGPGTSILYEQYF
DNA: TGTGCCAGCACGGGGCCCGGGACTAGCATTTTGTACGAGCAGTACTTC

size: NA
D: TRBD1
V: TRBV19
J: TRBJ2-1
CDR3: CASSTNQGQGPSYNEQFF
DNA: TGTGCCAGTAGTACCAACCAAGGACAGGGCCCCTCCTACAATGAGCAGTTCTTC

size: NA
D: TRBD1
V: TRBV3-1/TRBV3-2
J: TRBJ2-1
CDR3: CASSPSGLPGGEQFF
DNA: TGTGCCAGCAGCCCCAGTGGGCTCCCAGGGGGTGAGCAGTTCTTC

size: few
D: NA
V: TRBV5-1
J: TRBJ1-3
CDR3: CASSLEPGGTGNTIYF
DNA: TGCGCCAGCAGCTTGGAGCCAGGAGGTACTGGAAACACCATATATTTT

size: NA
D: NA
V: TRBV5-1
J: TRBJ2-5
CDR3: CASSLVAVQETQYF
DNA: TGCGCCAGCAGCTTGGTGGCAGTCCAAGAGACCCAGTACTTC

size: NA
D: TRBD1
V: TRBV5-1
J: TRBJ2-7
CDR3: CASSTRTGREQYF
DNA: TGCGCCAGCAGCACACGGACAGGGCGTGAGCAGTACTTC

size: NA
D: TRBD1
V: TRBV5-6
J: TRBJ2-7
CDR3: CASSLTGQGLDEQYF
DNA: TGTGCCAGCAGTTTAACGGGACAGGGACTCGATGAGCAGTACTTC

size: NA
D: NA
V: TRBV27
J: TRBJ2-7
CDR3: CASGRGSSYEQYF
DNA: TGTGCCAGCGGGCGGGGTAGCTCCTACGAGCAGTACTTC

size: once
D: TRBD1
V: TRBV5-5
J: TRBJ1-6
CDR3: CASSPGQDNLLSYNSPLHF
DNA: TGTGCCAGCAGCCCCGGACAGGACAACTTACTCTCCTATAATTCACCCCTCCACTTT

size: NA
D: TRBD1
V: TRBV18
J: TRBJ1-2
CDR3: CASSPKTGLANNGYTF
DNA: TGTGCCAGCTCACCGAAGACAGGGCTGGCGAACAATGGCTACACCTTC

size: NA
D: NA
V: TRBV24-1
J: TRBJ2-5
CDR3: CATSDSATRTEGSWETQYF
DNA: TGTGCCACCAGTGACTCTGCAACAAGGACAGAGGGGTCTTGGGAGACCCAGTACTTC